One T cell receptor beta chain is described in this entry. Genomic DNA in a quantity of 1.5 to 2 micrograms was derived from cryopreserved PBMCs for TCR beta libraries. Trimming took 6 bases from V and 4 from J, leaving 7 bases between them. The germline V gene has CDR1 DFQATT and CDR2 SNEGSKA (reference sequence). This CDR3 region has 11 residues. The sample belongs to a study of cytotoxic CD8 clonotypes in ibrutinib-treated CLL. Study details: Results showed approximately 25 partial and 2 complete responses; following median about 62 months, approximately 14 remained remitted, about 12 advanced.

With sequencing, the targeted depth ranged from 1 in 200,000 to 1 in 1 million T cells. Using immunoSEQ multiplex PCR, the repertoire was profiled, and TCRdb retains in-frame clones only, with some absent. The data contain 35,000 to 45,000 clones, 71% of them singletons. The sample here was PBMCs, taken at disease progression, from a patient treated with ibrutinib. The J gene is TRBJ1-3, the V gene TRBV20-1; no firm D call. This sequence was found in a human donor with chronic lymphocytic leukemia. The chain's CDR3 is CSAERGNTIYF. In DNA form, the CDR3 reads TGCAGTGCCGAAAGGGGAAACACCATATATTTT.